The next 5 T cell receptor beta chains were all read from a single sample in a study of T cell responses to AZD1222 COVID-19 vaccine. Sequencing used immunoSEQ multiplex PCR; TCRdb keeps in-frame clones, though not all of them. The repertoire holds over 65,000 clones, with roughly nine tenths as singletons. The sample was peripheral blood, taken on day 0 of AZD1222 vaccination. The receptors derive from an adult in good health.

The chain couples TRBV5-6 to TRBJ1-5; D not resolved. V was trimmed by 0 bases and J by 1 base, leaving 2 bases between them. Per germline, CDR1 SGHDT and CDR2 YYEEEE. The CDR3 runs to 13 residues. This CDR3 is CASSLASNQPQHF. The CDR3 bases are TGTGCCAGCAGCTTGGCAAGCAATCAGCCCCAGCATTTT. Looking up the rest from reference TRBV5-6 and TRBJ1-5 gives the full variable domain: DAGVTQSPTHLIKTRGQQVTLRCSPKSGHDTVSWYQQALGQGPQFIFQYYEEEERQRGNFPDRFSGHQFPNYSSELNVNALLLGDSALYLCASSLASNQPQHFGDGTRLSIL.

This chain uses TRBV28 with TRBJ1-3; D is undetermined. The CDR3 is made up of 17 amino acids. Germline CDR1 reads MDHEN; CDR2 reads SYDVKM. Trimming removed 2 bases from V and 1 base from J, with 15 bases in between. The CDR3 protein is CASSLEGAVPSGNTIYF. The CDR3 DNA reads as TGTGCCAGCAGTTTAGAGGGTGCAGTCCCTTCTGGAAACACCATATATTTT. The whole variable domain, filled in from reference TRBV28 and TRBJ1-3, reads DVKVTQSSRYLVKRTGEKVFLECVQDMDHENMFWYRQDPGLGLRLIYFSYDVKMKEKGDIPEGYSVSREKKERFSLILESASTNQTSMYLCASSLEGAVPSGNTIYFGEGSWLTVV.

This chain's CDR3 is CASSSDSLNEKLFF. CDR3 in DNA: TGCGCCAGCAGCTCCGACAGCCTTAATGAAAAACTGTTTTTT. This chain links TRBV5-1 with TRBJ1-4, with D perhaps TRBD1 (5 bases). V shed 3 bases and J shed 4 bases, with 10 bases lying between them. The CDR3 runs 14 residues. Germline V lookup: CDR1 SGHRS, CDR2 YFSETQ.

This chain uses TRBV30 with TRBJ1-5, with D unclear. The CDR3 loop spans 14 amino acids. The germline V gene has CDR1 GTSNPN and CDR2 SVGIG (reference sequence). V lost 1 base, J lost 2 bases, and 9 bases lay in between. The DNA for the CDR3 is TGTGCCTGGAGTGCGGCGTGGGGCAATCAGCCCCAGCATTTT. Protein: CAWSAAWGNQPQHF.

This chain connects TRBV28 to TRBJ1-4, with 7 bases fitting TRBD1. The V segment lost 2 bases and the J segment 5 bases; nucleotides outside the gene matches: 8. Germline assignment: CDR1 MDHEN and CDR2 SYDVKM. This CDR3 comprises 16 residues. The CDR3 region is CASSLPQGPSNEKLFF. CDR3 in DNA: TGTGCCAGCAGTTTACCACAGGGGCCATCAAATGAAAAACTGTTTTTT.